Following are 8 T cell receptor beta chains from one sample sequenced in a study of spatial heterogeneity in lung cancer. Described time point: sample taken at primary tumor resection. In TCRdb, the 5' RACE reads were re-called with MiXCR into one record per CDR3 protein. The repertoire has about 38,000 distinct CDR3 sequences, roughly 8% of them found once; the top ten carry 25% to 35%. The sample was PBMCs, taken at surgery. Receptor source: a male donor with early-stage non-small cell lung cancer.

The genes are TRBV7-2 and TRBJ2-2; no clear D gene. CDR3 length equals 16 residues. With 3 bases removed from V and 5 bases from J, the gap between germline ends came to 16 bases. The germline CDR1 and CDR2 sequences are SGHTA and FQGNSA. CDR3: CASSFQLQITTGELFF. CDR3 coding DNA: TGTGCCAGCAGCTTTCAGCTCCAAATAACGACCGGGGAGCTGTTTTTT.

This clonotype was recorded many times. The genes are TRBV9 and TRBJ2-2; 10 bases agree with TRBD1. The germline V gene has CDR1 SGDLS and CDR2 YYNGEE. Trimming cost V 3 bases and J 5 bases; bases outside gene matches: 4. The length of the CDR3 is 15 residues. The CDR3 sequence is CASSGRQGATGELFF. The CDR3 coding sequence is TGTGCCAGCAGCGGGAGACAGGGGGCGACCGGGGAGCTGTTTTTT.

This clonotype has ten or more counts. This chain connects TRBV11-3 to TRBJ2-5; no reliable D call. This CDR3 has 13 residues. Germline V gives CDR1 SGHNT, CDR2 YENEEA. V shed 5 bases and J shed 1 base, with 8 bases lying between them. CDR3 coding DNA: TGTGCCAGCAGCACCCGCCTCCAAGAGACCCAGTACTTC. Translation: CASSTRLQETQYF.

This clonotype has at least ten counts. This sequence joins TRBV15 and TRBJ2-7, with 8 bases aligning to TRBD2. The germline CDR1 and CDR2 sequences are LNHNV and YYDKDF (reference sequence). This CDR3 has 16 residues. V lost 1 base to trimming and J lost 6 bases; unmatched junction nucleotides: 11. CDR3 in DNA: TGTGCCACCAGCAGAGGGGTTGGACTAGCCTTCTCCGAGCAGTACGTC. It yields the protein CATSRGVGLAFSEQYV.

This clonotype was seen a few times. V and J are TRBV5-1 and TRBJ2-3; possible D gene TRBD2, 6 bases. Looked up from germline, CDR1 is SGHRS and CDR2 is YFSETQ. V lost 0 bases to trimming and J lost 2 bases, with 13 bases between them. CDR3 length: 16 amino acids. CDR3: CASSLEGRWDTDTQYF. The CDR3 coding sequence is TGCGCCAGCAGCTTGGAGGGGAGGTGGGACACAGATACGCAGTATTTT.

The V gene is TRBV4-1, the J gene TRBJ2-3; D perhaps matches TRBD2 (5 bases). Trimming removed 5 bases at V and 12 bases at J, with 12 bases between. CDR1 and CDR2 (germline): MGHRA, YSYEKL. This CDR3 comprises 11 residues. CDR3 sequence: CASSWGVTQYF. The DNA for the CDR3 is TGCGCCAGCAGCTGGGGAGTTACACAGTATTTT.

The chain has TRBV6-5 and TRBJ1-4, with D possibly matching TRBD1 (5 bases). Germline V gene lookup returns CDR1 MNHEY and CDR2 SVGAGI. The CDR3 consists of 13 residues. Deletions cut 2 bases from V and 8 bases from J, with 9 bases between. The CDR3 loop is CASSYVGGEKLFF. In nucleotides, the CDR3 is TGTGCCAGCAGTTACGTGGGGGGGGAAAAACTGTTTTTT.

This clonotype was detected ten times or more. The V and J genes are TRBV10-3 and TRBJ1-5; no clear D gene. This CDR3 is 13 amino acids long. Trimming pared 3 bases from V and 1 base from J, leaving 4 bases between. Germline CDR1 is ENHRY and CDR2 is SYGVKD. The CDR3 DNA reads TGTGCCATCAGTGACCAGAGCAATCAGCCCCAGCATTTT. This gives the protein CAISDQSNQPQHF.